One sample yielded the 25 T cell receptor beta chains listed below, sequenced in a study of identical twins. From the 5' RACE reads, TCRdb called clonotypes with MiXCR, one entry per CDR3 protein. The sample carries 520,000 or so distinct CDR3 sequences, approximately 22% recorded once. This sample also appeared in a second study, on T cells expressing NK-cell markers.

The sequenced material came from CD4+ T cells sorted from blood. These receptors originate from a woman younger than 30 in good health.

The chain combines TRBV9 with TRBJ2-3, with a tentative D call TRBD2 (6 bases). CDR3 length: 18 amino acids. V was trimmed by 2 bases and J by 2 bases, leaving 21 bases between them. CDR1 and CDR2 (germline): SGDLS, YYNGEE. The CDR3 bases are TGTGCCAGCAGCGTCCCTCGCCCCGGGGGACGGGTCACAGATACGCAGTATTTT. It encodes CASSVPRPGGRVTDTQYF. The variable domain in full, completed from reference TRBV9 and TRBJ2-3, reads DSGVTQTPKHLITATGQRVTLRCSPRSGDLSVYWYQQSLDQGLQFLIQYYNGEERAKGNILERFSAQQFPDLHSELNLSSLELGDSALYFCASSVPRPGGRVTDTQYFGPGTRLTVL.

This clonotype was found a few times. The chain couples TRBV20-1 to TRBJ1-1, with D tentatively TRBD1 (5 bases). With 6 bases removed from V and 0 bases from J, the gap between germline ends came to 14 bases. CDR1 and CDR2 from the germline V gene are DFQATT and SNEGSKA (reference sequence). This CDR3 has 14 residues. The chain's CDR3 is CSATPGTVNTEAFF. CDR3 nucleotides: TGCAGTGCCACCCCCGGGACGGTGAACACTGAAGCTTTCTTT.

The V and J genes are TRBV6-1 and TRBJ2-3, with a tentative D call TRBD1 (5 bases). Trimming shortened V by 2 bases and J by 0 bases, and 9 bases separated the two germline ends. This CDR3 is 15 amino acids long. Germline V gene lookup returns CDR1 MNHNS and CDR2 SASEGT. CDR3 sequence (DNA): TGTGCCAGCAGTGAATTGCAGGGAAGCACAGATACGCAGTATTTT. It encodes CASSELQGSTDTQYF.

The genes are TRBV20-1 and TRBJ1-5; 8 bases match TRBD1. Germline V CDR1 and CDR2: DFQATT, SNEGSKA (reference sequence). The CDR3 runs 14 residues. The trim removed 3 bases at V and 7 bases at J, leaving 8 bases unmatched. Here the CDR3 reads CSASQDRVSQPQHF. The CDR3 bases are TGCAGTGCTAGTCAGGACAGGGTGAGCCAGCCCCAGCATTTT.

Only a few counts were recorded for this clonotype. The V and J genes are TRBV6-1 and TRBJ2-2, with a possible D match to TRBD1 (5 bases). In germline, CDR1 is MNHNS, CDR2 SASEGT. The ends were cut back, 8 bases at V and 2 bases at J, with 9 bases in the middle. CDR3 length: 13 residues. The CDR3 loop reads CASGRGNTGELFF. CDR3 DNA: TGTGCCAGCGGAAGGGGAAACACCGGGGAGCTGTTTTTT.

This chain links TRBV5-1 with TRBJ2-5, with D possibly called TRBD1 or TRBD2 (5 bases each). Germline CDR1 and CDR2: SGHRS and YFSETQ. The V end was cut by 4 bases, the J end by 4 bases, with 11 bases between. This CDR3 contains 13 residues. The DNA of the CDR3 is TGCGCCAGCAGCACGGGACCCGGAGAGACCCAGTACTTC. Amino acids: CASSTGPGETQYF.

This clonotype was detected only a few times. This chain links TRBV20-1 with TRBJ2-6; D unclear. V lost 3 bases to trimming and J lost 2 bases, with 8 bases between them. The length of the CDR3 is 14 residues. The V gene's germline CDR1 is DFQATT and CDR2 SNEGSKA (reference sequence). This CDR3 reads CSARAGPGANVLTF. The CDR3 DNA is TGCAGTGCTAGGGCAGGACCTGGGGCCAACGTCCTGACTTTC.

The rearrangement links TRBV7-2 to TRBJ1-2; D gene unclear. The CDR3 has 13 residues. V was cut by 2 bases and J by 10 bases, with 14 bases left in between. From germline, CDR1 is SGHTA and CDR2 FQGNSA. The DNA for the CDR3 is TGTGCCAGCAGCTTAACGGCCCGGCCCCACTACACCTTC. Encoded protein: CASSLTARPHYTF.

The chain is built from TRBV10-2 and TRBJ2-4; D gene uncertain. V was trimmed by 1 base and J by 0 bases, leaving 4 bases between them. The CDR3 extends over 14 amino acids. Germline loops: CDR1 WSHSY, CDR2 SAAADI. Here the CDR3 reads CASSELLAKNIQYF. In DNA, the CDR3 is TGCGCCAGCAGTGAGTTACTAGCCAAAAACATTCAGTACTTC.

The CDR3 is CAWNWGGYEQYF. The CDR3 DNA reads TGTGCCTGGAACTGGGGGGGGTACGAGCAGTACTTC. The J gene is TRBJ2-7, the V gene TRBV30; 7 positions agree with TRBD2. This CDR3 has 12 residues. In germline, CDR1 is GTSNPN, CDR2 SVGIG (reference sequence). The junction had 4 bases not matched to a gene; V was cut back by 4 bases and J by 4 bases.

This chain joins TRBV6-1 and TRBJ2-1; 13 positions match TRBD2. There are 16 residues in the CDR3. Germline loops: CDR1 MNHNS, CDR2 SASEGT. V lost 6 bases, J lost 5 bases, and 7 bases stayed unmatched. CDR3 sequence reads: CASRAVGTSGDNEQFF. The CDR3 bases are TGTGCCAGCAGAGCCGTCGGGACTAGCGGGGACAATGAGCAGTTCTTC.

CDR3 sequence (DNA): TGCAGTGCTAGTACACCCACAGATACGCAGTATTTT. Protein: CSASTPTDTQYF. This chain joins TRBV20-1 and TRBJ2-3; D is ambiguous. CDR1 and CDR2 (germline): DFQATT, SNEGSKA (reference sequence). Trimming left V 3 bases short and J 2 bases short, with 6 bases between. This CDR3 is 12 amino acids long.

The chain joins TRBV20-1 to TRBJ2-3, with a possible D match to TRBD2 (6 bases). Germline V gene data show CDR1 as DFQATT and CDR2 as SNEGSKA (reference sequence). The CDR3 totals 14 residues. Trimming removed 4 bases at V and 4 bases at J, with 15 bases between. CDR3 loop: CSATGTGYADTQYF. CDR3 DNA sequence: TGCAGTGCTACCGGGACTGGGTACGCAGATACGCAGTATTTT.

The chain employs TRBV20-1 and TRBJ1-6, with D tentatively TRBD1 (6 bases). The V and J ends lost 0 bases and 0 bases respectively, with 9 bases between them. CDR3 length: 16 amino acids. CDR1 is DFQATT and CDR2 is SNEGSKA in the germline V gene (reference sequence). The CDR3 DNA reads TGCAGTGCTAGAGAAGAACAGGGCTCCTATAATTCACCCCTCCACTTT. As protein: CSAREEQGSYNSPLHF.

The J gene is TRBJ1-2, the V gene TRBV5-6, with TRBD1 identical over 8 bases. Looked up from germline, CDR1 is SGHDT and CDR2 is YYEEEE. Trimming cost V 4 bases and J 5 bases; bases outside gene matches: 7. The CDR3 extends over 14 amino acids. CDR3 sequence: CASSPLQGVYGYTF. The CDR3 DNA follows: TGTGCCAGCAGCCCCCTACAGGGGGTTTATGGCTACACCTTC. Based on the CDR3 plus reference TRBV5-6 and TRBJ1-2, the full variable domain is DAGVTQSPTHLIKTRGQQVTLRCSPKSGHDTVSWYQQALGQGPQFIFQYYEEEERQRGNFPDRFSGHQFPNYSSELNVNALLLGDSALYLCASSPLQGVYGYTFGSGTRLTVV.

There are many counts of this clonotype. The chain employs TRBV12-3 or TRBV12-4 and TRBJ2-3, with TRBD2 matching 8 bases. After removal of 5 bases from V and 0 bases from J, the junction contained 7 bases not matched to a gene. The CDR3 is 16 amino acids. The CDR3 coding sequence is TGTGCCAGCAGTCCCGTCAGCGGGAGTAGCACAGATACGCAGTATTTT. It is translated as CASSPVSGSSTDTQYF.

Only a few counts were recorded for this clonotype. This rearrangement joins TRBV6-1 to TRBJ2-7, with 8 bases aligning to TRBD1. J lost 5 bases, V lost 6 bases, and 9 bases had no gene match. Germline V CDR1 and CDR2: MNHNS, SASEGT. This CDR3 spans 14 amino acids. The CDR3 coding sequence is TGTGCCAGCAGCCTCGGACAGGGCGGCGACGAGCAGTACTTC. It specifies CASSLGQGGDEQYF.

This chain uses TRBV6-2 or TRBV6-3 with TRBJ2-3, with 16 nucleotides matching TRBD2. This CDR3 comprises 16 residues. V lost 6 bases and J lost 5; bases outside the gene matches: 5. Looked up from germline, CDR1 is MNHEY and CDR2 is SVGEGT. The CDR3 sequence: CASSRGLAGGQDTQYF. The CDR3 coding sequence is TGTGCCAGCAGCAGGGGACTAGCGGGAGGGCAAGATACGCAGTATTTT.

V usage is TRBV20-1 and J usage is TRBJ2-3, with 7 bases fitting TRBD1. J lost 3 bases, V lost 4 bases, and 7 bases had no gene match. CDR1 and CDR2 (germline): DFQATT, SNEGSKA (reference sequence). The CDR3 consists of 14 residues. CDR3 in DNA: TGCAGTGCTACATACGGGACAGCTACAGATACGCAGTATTTT. Residues: CSATYGTATDTQYF.

The sample holds a few counts of this clonotype. The chain is built from TRBV20-1 and TRBJ2-1; perhaps TRBD1 as D (6 bases). This CDR3 spans 13 amino acids. Trimming pared 6 bases from V and 7 bases from J, leaving 16 bases between. Germline CDR1 reads DFQATT; CDR2 reads SNEGSKA (reference sequence). Here the CDR3 DNA reads TGCAGTGCGGGACAAGGTGGAAGGAATGAGCAGTTCTTC. This sequence encodes CSAGQGGRNEQFF.

This clonotype turned up a few times. The rearrangement uses TRBV7-9 and TRBJ1-1, with a tentative D call TRBD1 (6 bases). Trimming shortened V by 10 bases and J by 4 bases, and 19 bases separated the two germline ends. Germline CDR1 SEHNR, CDR2 FQNEAQ (reference sequence). The CDR3 totals 14 residues. CDR3 loop: CATVEDRRATEAFF. The CDR3 DNA sequence: TGTGCCACCGTCGAAGACAGGCGGGCCACTGAAGCTTTCTTT.

This clonotype appeared a few times. V gene TRBV6-6 combines with J gene TRBJ2-7; perhaps TRBD2 as D (6 bases). This CDR3 has 13 residues. V dropped 6 bases and J dropped 4 bases, with 13 bases sitting between them. Germline CDR1 reads MNHNY; CDR2 reads SVGAGI (reference sequence). CDR3 coding DNA: TGTGCCAGCAGATCCCGGGAGCCATACGAGCAGTACTTC. It translates to CASRSREPYEQYF.

The chain carries TRBV9 and TRBJ1-2; 8 bases line up with TRBD1. This CDR3 is 15 amino acids long. Germline V CDR1 and CDR2: SGDLS, YYNGEE. V lost 3 bases, J lost 4 bases, and 8 bases stayed unmatched. The CDR3 DNA sequence: TGTGCCAGCAGCGCGGGAGGACAGGGTATCTATGGCTACACCTTC. Translating it yields CASSAGGQGIYGYTF.

This clonotype was detected a few times. The chain carries TRBV12-3 or TRBV12-4 and TRBJ2-3; 7 nucleotides agree with TRBD1. Trimming cost V 6 bases and J 6 bases; bases outside gene matches: 9. The CDR3 is 14 amino acids. CDR3 DNA: TGTGCCAGCAGGGGGACAGCCCAGAGGGATACGCAGTATTTT. Its translation: CASRGTAQRDTQYF.

The chain links TRBV5-1 to TRBJ2-2, with no clear D. The CDR3 is 14 amino acids. The germline CDR1 and CDR2 sequences are SGHRS and YFSETQ. V was pared by 0 bases and J by 4 bases, with 7 bases between. The CDR3 loop is CASSLVAGTGELFF. CDR3 nucleotides: TGCGCCAGCAGCTTGGTAGCAGGCACCGGGGAGCTGTTTTTT.